The subject of this entry is one TCR beta chain. This sample is part of a study of blood T cell repertoires in COVID-19. Sequenced by immunoSEQ multiplex PCR; TCRdb stores in-frame clones only, minus some. The sample contains roughly 70,000 clones, around 67% of which appear only once. CDR3 length: 15 residues. Germline values: CDR1 MNHNY, CDR2 SVGAGI (reference sequence). J was trimmed by 5 bases and V by 4 bases; bases with no gene match: 7. This receptor was identified in a man aged 60-69 years with acute or convalescent COVID-19. J is TRBJ2-1 and V is TRBV6-6; TRBD2 matches 8 bases. The sequenced material came from peripheral blood. CDR3: CASSFSGGTDNEQFF. CDR3 sequence (DNA): TGTGCCAGCAGTTTCTCGGGAGGGACCGACAATGAGCAGTTCTTC.